This entry lists 3 T cell receptor beta chains sequenced from one sample in a study of blood T cell repertoires in COVID-19. This table comes from immunoSEQ multiplex PCR, and its TCRdb copy is limited to in-frame clones, with some not included. The sample records 250,000 to 400,000 clones, 75% to 90% being singletons. Material for sequencing was peripheral blood. These receptor sequences come from a woman in her 30s with COVID-19, enrolled during active disease.

J is TRBJ1-1 and V is TRBV28; the D gene is possibly TRBD1 (6 bases). The length of the CDR3 is 14 residues. CDR1 MDHEN and CDR2 SYDVKM come from the germline V gene. Trimming took off 2 bases at V and 5 bases at J, with 12 bases between the two ends. CDR3 residues: CASSLGTPLTEAFF. CDR3 nucleotide sequence: TGTGCCAGCAGTTTAGGGACACCGCTAACTGAAGCTTTCTTT. Together with reference TRBV28 and TRBJ1-1, the CDR3 gives the full variable domain: DVKVTQSSRYLVKRTGEKVFLECVQDMDHENMFWYRQDPGLGLRLIYFSYDVKMKEKGDIPEGYSVSREKKERFSLILESASTNQTSMYLCASSLGTPLTEAFFGQGTRLTVV.

V and J are TRBV11-3 and TRBJ2-7, with D perhaps TRBD1 (6 bases). The CDR3 contains 14 residues. Germline V CDR1 and CDR2: SGHNT, YENEEA. V lost 1 base and J lost 6, with 13 bases in between. CDR3 DNA: TGTGCCAGCAGCTTAGTCCACAGGGTGGCCGAGCAGTACTTC. This sequence encodes CASSLVHRVAEQYF. The full variable domain, in which reference TRBV11-3 and TRBJ2-7 provide the parts outside the CDR3, is EAGVVQSPRYKIIEKKQPVAFWCNPISGHNTLYWYLQNLGQGPELLIRYENEEAVDDSQLPKDRFSAERLKGVDSTLKIQPAELGDSAVYLCASSLVHRVAEQYFGPGTRLTVT.

This sequence joins TRBV30 and TRBJ2-3; a weak D match, TRBD2 (6 bases). Germline CDR1 and CDR2: GTSNPN and SVGIG (reference sequence). Between the trimmed V and J ends, which lost 8 bases and 3 bases, there was a span of 21 bases. The CDR3 extends over 15 amino acids. The CDR3 region is CATSVAGWGTDTQYF. CDR3 nucleotides: TGTGCCACTTCCGTGGCGGGATGGGGAACAGATACGCAGTATTTT.